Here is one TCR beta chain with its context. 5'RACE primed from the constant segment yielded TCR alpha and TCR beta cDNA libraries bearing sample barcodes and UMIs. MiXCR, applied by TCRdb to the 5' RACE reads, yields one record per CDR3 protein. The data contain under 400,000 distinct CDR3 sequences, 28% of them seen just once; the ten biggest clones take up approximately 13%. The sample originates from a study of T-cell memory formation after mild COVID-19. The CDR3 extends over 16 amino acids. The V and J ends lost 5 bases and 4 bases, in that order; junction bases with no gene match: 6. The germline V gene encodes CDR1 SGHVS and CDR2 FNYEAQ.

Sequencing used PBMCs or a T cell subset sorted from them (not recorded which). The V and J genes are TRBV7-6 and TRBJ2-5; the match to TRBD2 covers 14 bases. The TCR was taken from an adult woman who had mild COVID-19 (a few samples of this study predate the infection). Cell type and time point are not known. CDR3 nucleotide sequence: TGTGCCAGCAGCGCGACTAGCGGGGGGGCGCGAGAGACCCAGTACTTC. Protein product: CASSATSGGARETQYF.